The T cell receptor beta chain under discussion was sequenced for a study of T cells of healthy individuals. This clonotype was observed at least ten times. The CDR3 loop spans 15 amino acids. V was shortened by 5 bases and J by 4 bases, with 15 bases between the two germline ends. Germline lookup yields CDR1 LNHDA and CDR2 SQIVND (reference sequence). One entry per CDR3 protein, called by TCRdb with MiXCR from the 5' RACE reads. The sample consists of fewer than 90,000 distinct CDR3 sequences, around 5.1% of them appearing once. The TCR was taken from a female donor in good health. V is TRBV19 and J is TRBJ2-1; D perhaps matches TRBD1 (6 bases). This CDR3 reads CASSYWGQGYNEQFF. CDR3 in DNA: TGTGCCAGTAGTTATTGGGGGCAGGGGTACAATGAGCAGTTCTTC.